This entry lists 17 T cell receptor beta chains sequenced from one sample in a study of CD8 T cells in ankylosing spondylitis. MiXCR was run by TCRdb on the 5' RACE reads, yielding one entry per CDR3 protein. This table has fewer than 180,000 distinct CDR3 sequences, around 43% appearing once. Specimen: synovial fluid, either unsorted or a sorted T cell fraction (not recorded which). The receptor source for this set is a male donor with ankylosing spondylitis.

The rearrangement uses TRBV30 and TRBJ2-5; D may be TRBD2 (6 bases). The CDR3 runs 12 residues. The V and J ends lost 0 bases and 5 bases respectively, with 7 bases between them. Germline CDR1 and CDR2: GTSNPN and SVGIG (reference sequence). The CDR3 spells CAWSVAGETQYF. The CDR3 coding sequence is TGTGCCTGGAGTGTAGCGGGCGAGACCCAGTACTTC.

The chain couples TRBV15 to TRBJ2-6; 9 bases are a match to TRBD2. The V and J ends lost 1 base and 0 bases, in that order; junction bases with no gene match: 4. The CDR3 has 18 residues. Germline values: CDR1 LNHNV, CDR2 YYDKDF (reference sequence). In DNA, the CDR3 is TGTGCCACCAGCAGAGGTGGCGGGAGGGCCTCTGGGGCCAACGTCCTGACTTTC. Translation: CATSRGGGRASGANVLTF.

This clonotype has a single count. V and J are TRBV5-1 and TRBJ2-1; D remains unclear. The CDR3 runs 14 residues. Deletions cut 2 bases from V and 2 bases from J, with 8 bases between. The germline V gene has CDR1 SGHRS and CDR2 YFSETQ. CDR3 sequence (DNA): TGCGCCAGCAGCTTCAAAACCACCTACAATGAGCAGTTCTTC. Residues: CASSFKTTYNEQFF.

This chain joins TRBV3-1 and TRBJ2-1; D ambiguous. This CDR3 has 13 amino acids. V was clipped by 0 bases and J by 7 bases, with 7 bases between them. Germline V gene data show CDR1 as LGHDT and CDR2 as YNNKEL (reference sequence). DNA of the CDR3: TGTGCCAGCAGCCAAGATTTTCGGAATGAGCAGTTCTTC. It specifies CASSQDFRNEQFF.

The CDR3 nucleotides read TGCGCCAGCAGCCAAGACTACCACCCCGTTTCTGGGGCCAACGTCCTGACTTTC. Residues: CASSQDYHPVSGANVLTF. The rearrangement links TRBV4-3 to TRBJ2-6; D remains ambiguous. With 0 bases removed from V and 1 base from J, the gap between germline ends came to 13 bases. Germline CDR1 is LGHNA and CDR2 is YSLEER. The CDR3 runs to 18 residues.

This clonotype was detected ten times or more. The rearrangement joins TRBV6-2 or TRBV6-3 to TRBJ2-1; the D gene is possibly TRBD2 (6 bases). The CDR3 totals 14 residues. Trimming shortened V by 1 base and J by 7 bases, and 11 bases separated the two germline ends. CDR1 is MNHEY and CDR2 is SVGEGT in the germline V gene. The DNA for the CDR3 is TGTGCCAGCAGTTACTGGCTAGCGTTGAATGAGCAGTTCTTC. Its protein product is CASSYWLALNEQFF.

This clonotype was observed once. The rearrangement uses TRBV7-6 and TRBJ2-5; tentative D call: TRBD2 (6 bases). Germline V CDR1 and CDR2: SGHVS, FNYEAQ. The germline V and J ends were trimmed by 1 base and 7 bases, with 13 bases remaining between them. The CDR3 is 14 amino acids. The DNA for the CDR3 is TGTGCCAGCAGCTTAGAGTCGACTAGTGGGACCCAGTACTTC. Encoded protein: CASSLESTSGTQYF.

The sample holds a few counts of this clonotype. The J gene is TRBJ2-1, the V gene TRBV4-2; 10 nucleotides match TRBD2. Unmatched junction bases numbered 6, after V lost 0 bases and J lost 7 bases. The CDR3 loop spans 16 amino acids. Germline CDR1 LGHNA, CDR2 YNFKEQ. CDR3 region: CASSQELAGVWNEQFF. In DNA form, the CDR3 reads TGTGCCAGCAGCCAAGAGCTAGCGGGAGTGTGGAATGAGCAGTTCTTC.

The chain couples TRBV19 to TRBJ1-5; unclear D gene. Deletions cut 3 bases from V and 3 bases from J, with 15 bases between. The CDR3 has 16 amino acids. CDR1 LNHDA and CDR2 SQIVND come from the germline V gene (reference sequence). CDR3 sequence reads: CASSIRMSANNQPQHF. DNA for the CDR3: TGTGCCAGTAGTATCCGGATGTCAGCTAACAATCAGCCCCAGCATTTT.

The V gene is TRBV2, the J gene TRBJ2-5, with TRBD2 matching 9 bases. The junction had 6 bases not matched to a gene; V was cut back by 4 bases and J by 0 bases. Looked up from germline, CDR1 is SNHLY and CDR2 is FYNNEI. The CDR3 consists of 16 residues. The chain's CDR3 is CASSGGTSGHQETQYF. The DNA of the CDR3 is TGTGCCAGCAGTGGAGGAACTAGCGGGCACCAAGAGACCCAGTACTTC.

This clonotype appeared many times. CDR3: CSAKISDYEQYF. As DNA, the CDR3 is TGCAGTGCAAAAATCAGTGACTACGAGCAGTACTTC. The chain uses TRBV20-1 and TRBJ2-7; D ambiguous. This CDR3 comprises 12 residues. The V end lost 6 bases, the J end lost 3 bases, and 12 bases lay between the germline ends. Germline V gene sequence: CDR1 DFQATT, CDR2 SNEGSKA (reference sequence).

The V call is TRBV7-8, the J call TRBJ1-6; weak D call: TRBD1 (5 bases). The CDR3 covers 12 residues. Trimming took 5 bases from V and 14 from J, leaving 13 bases between them. Germline CDR1 SGHVS, CDR2 FQNEAQ. CDR3 sequence: CASSERWGSLHF. DNA of the CDR3: TGTGCCAGCAGCGAGCGGTGGGGGTCCCTCCACTTT.

This clonotype was seen more than once but under ten times. This chain links TRBV5-4 with TRBJ2-1, with D perhaps TRBD2 (6 bases). V was trimmed by 4 bases and J by 8 bases, leaving 10 bases between them. CDR3 size: 12 residues. CDR1 is SGHNT and CDR2 is YYREEE in the germline V gene (reference sequence). The CDR3 region is CASSDLADEQFF. Here the CDR3 DNA reads TGTGCCAGCAGCGACTTAGCGGATGAGCAGTTCTTC.

The chain has TRBV15 and TRBJ2-1; D is unclear. Trimming took off 7 bases at V and 6 bases at J, with 16 bases between the two ends. CDR1 and CDR2 from the germline V gene are LNHNV and YYDKDF (reference sequence). The CDR3 sequence is 14 residues long. DNA of the CDR3: TGTGCCACCAACGCCGGCGAGTCAACCAATGAGCAGTTCTTC. Encoded protein: CATNAGESTNEQFF.

The genes are TRBV15 and TRBJ1-2; no clear D. With 3 bases removed from V and 6 bases from J, the gap between germline ends came to 20 bases. This CDR3 comprises 16 residues. The germline V gene has CDR1 LNHNV and CDR2 YYDKDF (reference sequence). The CDR3, as DNA: TGTGCCACCAGCAGGGATCGGAAAAGGTGGGCAGATGGCTACACCTTC. This codes for CATSRDRKRWADGYTF.

This sequence joins TRBV28 and TRBJ2-7, with D hard to call. CDR3 length: 12 residues. Trimming removed 3 bases at V and 2 bases at J, with 5 bases between. Germline assignment: CDR1 MDHEN and CDR2 SYDVKM. The CDR3 DNA reads TGTGCCAGCAGTTTGGCCCCCTACGAGCAGTACTTC. Translation gives CASSLAPYEQYF.

There are a few counts of this clonotype. This chain connects TRBV7-3 to TRBJ2-3; 10 nucleotides line up with TRBD2. This CDR3 is built from 19 residues. The J segment lost 3 bases and the V segment lost 5 bases, leaving 17 bases of the junction unmatched. Per the germline V gene, CDR1 is SGHTA and CDR2 is FQGTGA. This CDR3 reads CASSQLAGGGNSPTDTQYF. As DNA, the CDR3 is TGTGCCAGCAGCCAGTTAGCGGGAGGAGGTAATTCGCCAACAGATACGCAGTATTTT.